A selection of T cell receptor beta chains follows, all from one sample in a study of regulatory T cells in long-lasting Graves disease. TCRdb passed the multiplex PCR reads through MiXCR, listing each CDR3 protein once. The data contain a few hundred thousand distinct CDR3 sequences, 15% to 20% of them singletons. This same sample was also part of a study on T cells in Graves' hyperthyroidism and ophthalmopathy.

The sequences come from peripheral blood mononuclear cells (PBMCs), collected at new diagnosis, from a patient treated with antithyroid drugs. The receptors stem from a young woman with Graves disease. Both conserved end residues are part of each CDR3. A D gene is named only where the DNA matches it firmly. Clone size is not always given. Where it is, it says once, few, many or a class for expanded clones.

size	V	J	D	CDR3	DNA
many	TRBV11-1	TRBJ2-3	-	CASSPIPVITDTQYF	TGTGCCAGCAGCCCAATCCCGGTCATCACAGATACGCAGTATTTT
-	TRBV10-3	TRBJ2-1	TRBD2	CATGLAGDSYNEQFF	TGTGCCACCGGACTAGCGGGAGACTCCTACAATGAGCAGTTCTTC
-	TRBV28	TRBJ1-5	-	CASKRDVQPQHF	TGTGCCAGCAAAAGGGATGTCCAGCCCCAGCATTTT
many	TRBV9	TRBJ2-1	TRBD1	CASSASGTGTSNEQFF	TGTGCCAGCAGCGCGTCCGGGACAGGGACGTCCAATGAGCAGTTCTTC
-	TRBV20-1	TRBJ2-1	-	CSADTRSAYNEQFF	TGCAGTGCCGACACGCGGAGCGCCTACAATGAGCAGTTCTTC
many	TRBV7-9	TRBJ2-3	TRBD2	CASSRTSGYTDTQYF	TGTGCCAGCAGCCGGACTAGCGGTTACACAGATACGCAGTATTTT
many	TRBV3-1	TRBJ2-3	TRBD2	CASSGNSGGITDTQYF	TGTGCCAGCAGCGGCAATAGCGGGGGGATCACAGATACGCAGTATTTT
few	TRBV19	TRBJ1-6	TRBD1	CASSNGQADYNSPLHF	TGTGCCAGTAGTAACGGACAGGCTGACTATAATTCACCCCTCCACTTT
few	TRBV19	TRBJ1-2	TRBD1	CATEDRSGYTF	TGTGCCACCGAGGACAGGAGCGGCTACACCTTC
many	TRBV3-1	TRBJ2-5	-	CASSQAPGRGQETQYF	TGTGCCAGCAGCCAAGCCCCGGGGAGGGGGCAAGAGACCCAGTACTTC
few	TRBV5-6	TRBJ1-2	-	CASSSDVGSAYGYTF	TGTGCCAGCAGCTCGGATGTGGGTTCGGCCTATGGCTACACCTTC
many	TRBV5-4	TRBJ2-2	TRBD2	CASGGANTGELFF	TGTGCCAGCGGGGGGGCGAACACCGGGGAGCTGTTTTTT
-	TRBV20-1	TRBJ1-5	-	CSARENQPQHF	TGCAGTGCTAGGGAAAACCAGCCCCAGCATTTT